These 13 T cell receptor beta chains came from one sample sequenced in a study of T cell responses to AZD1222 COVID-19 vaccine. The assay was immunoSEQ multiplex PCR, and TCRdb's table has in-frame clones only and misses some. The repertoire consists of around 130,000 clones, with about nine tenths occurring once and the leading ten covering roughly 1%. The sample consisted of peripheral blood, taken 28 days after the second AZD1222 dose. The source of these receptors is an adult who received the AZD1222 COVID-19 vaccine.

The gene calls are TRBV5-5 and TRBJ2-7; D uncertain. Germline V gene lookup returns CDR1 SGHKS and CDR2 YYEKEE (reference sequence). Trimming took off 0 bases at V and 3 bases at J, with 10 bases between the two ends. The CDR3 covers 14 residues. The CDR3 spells CASSLAAGDYEQYF. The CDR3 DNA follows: TGTGCCAGCAGCTTGGCAGCAGGAGACTACGAGCAGTACTTC.

The DNA for the CDR3 is TGTGCCAGCAGCCTTACAGGGGATCAGCCCCAGCATTTT. It specifies CASSLTGDQPQHF. The V gene is TRBV5-5, the J gene TRBJ1-5; 7 positions agree with TRBD1. This CDR3 is 13 amino acids long. Germline assignment: CDR1 SGHKS and CDR2 YYEKEE (reference sequence). V shed 4 bases, J shed 5 bases, and the junction held 3 bases outside the gene matches.

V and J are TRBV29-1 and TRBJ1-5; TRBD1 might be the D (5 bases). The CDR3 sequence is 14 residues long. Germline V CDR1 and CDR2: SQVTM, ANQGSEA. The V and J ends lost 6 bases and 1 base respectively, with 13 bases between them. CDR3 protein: CSVRWGGSNQPQHF. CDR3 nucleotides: TGCAGCGTGAGGTGGGGCGGAAGCAATCAGCCCCAGCATTTT.

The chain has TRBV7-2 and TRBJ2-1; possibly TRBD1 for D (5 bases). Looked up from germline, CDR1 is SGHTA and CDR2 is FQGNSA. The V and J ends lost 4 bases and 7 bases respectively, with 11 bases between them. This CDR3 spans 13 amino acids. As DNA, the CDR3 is TGTGCCAGCAGCTCACCGACAGTAAATGAGCAGTTCTTC. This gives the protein CASSSPTVNEQFF.

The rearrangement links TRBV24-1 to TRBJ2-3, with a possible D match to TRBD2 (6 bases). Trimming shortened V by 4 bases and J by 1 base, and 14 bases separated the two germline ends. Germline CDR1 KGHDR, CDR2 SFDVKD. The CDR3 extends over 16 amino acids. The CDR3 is CATSDPKGGGTDTQYF. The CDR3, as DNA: TGTGCCACCAGTGACCCTAAGGGCGGGGGCACAGATACGCAGTATTTT.

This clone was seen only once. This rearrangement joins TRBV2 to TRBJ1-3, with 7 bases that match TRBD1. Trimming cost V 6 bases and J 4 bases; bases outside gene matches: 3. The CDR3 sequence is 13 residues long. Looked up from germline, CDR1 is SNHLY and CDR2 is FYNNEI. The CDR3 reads CASRTGLGNTIYF. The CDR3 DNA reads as TGTGCCAGCAGGACAGGGTTAGGAAACACCATATATTTT.

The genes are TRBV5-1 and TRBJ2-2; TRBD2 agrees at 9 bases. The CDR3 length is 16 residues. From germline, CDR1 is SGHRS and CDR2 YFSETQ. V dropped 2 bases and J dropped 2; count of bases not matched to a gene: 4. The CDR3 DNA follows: TGCGCCAGCAGCTTTGCGGGGGGGCCTAACACCGGGGAGCTGTTTTTT. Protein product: CASSFAGGPNTGELFF.

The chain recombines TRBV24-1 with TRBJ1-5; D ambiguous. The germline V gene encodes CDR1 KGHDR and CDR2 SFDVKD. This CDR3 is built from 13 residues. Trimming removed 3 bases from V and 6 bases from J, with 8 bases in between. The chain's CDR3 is CATSDRAAQPQHF. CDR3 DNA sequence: TGTGCCACCAGTGATCGGGCGGCTCAGCCCCAGCATTTT.

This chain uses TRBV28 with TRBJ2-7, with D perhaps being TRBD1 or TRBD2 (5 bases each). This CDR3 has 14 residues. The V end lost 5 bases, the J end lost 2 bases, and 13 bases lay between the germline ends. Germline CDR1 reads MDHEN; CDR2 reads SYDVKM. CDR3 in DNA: TGTGCCAGCAGTCGGCTGGGACCGCCCTACGAGCAGTACTTC. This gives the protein CASSRLGPPYEQYF. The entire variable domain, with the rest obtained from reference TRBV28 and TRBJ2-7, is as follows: DVKVTQSSRYLVKRTGEKVFLECVQDMDHENMFWYRQDPGLGLRLIYFSYDVKMKEKGDIPEGYSVSREKKERFSLILESASTNQTSMYLCASSRLGPPYEQYFGPGTRLTVT.

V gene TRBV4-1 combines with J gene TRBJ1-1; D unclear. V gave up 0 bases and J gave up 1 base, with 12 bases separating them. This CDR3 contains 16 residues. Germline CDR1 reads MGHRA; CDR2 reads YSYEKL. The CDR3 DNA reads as TGCGCCAGCAGCCAAGAGGGTGGGCTCCCGAACACTGAAGCTTTCTTT. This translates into CASSQEGGLPNTEAFF.

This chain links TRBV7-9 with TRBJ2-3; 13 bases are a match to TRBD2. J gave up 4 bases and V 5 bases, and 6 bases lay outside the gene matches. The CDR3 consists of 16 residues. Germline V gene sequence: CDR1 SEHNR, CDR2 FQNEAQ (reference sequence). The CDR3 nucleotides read TGTGCCAGCAGCCTATTAGGGACTAGCGGGGCAGATACGCAGTATTTT. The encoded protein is CASSLLGTSGADTQYF.

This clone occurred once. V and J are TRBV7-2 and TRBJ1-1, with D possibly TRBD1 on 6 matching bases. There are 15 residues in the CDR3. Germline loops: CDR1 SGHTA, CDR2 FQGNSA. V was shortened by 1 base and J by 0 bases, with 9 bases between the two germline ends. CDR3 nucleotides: TGTGCCAGCAGCTTAGGGGGGCCGATGAACACTGAAGCTTTCTTT. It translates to CASSLGGPMNTEAFF.

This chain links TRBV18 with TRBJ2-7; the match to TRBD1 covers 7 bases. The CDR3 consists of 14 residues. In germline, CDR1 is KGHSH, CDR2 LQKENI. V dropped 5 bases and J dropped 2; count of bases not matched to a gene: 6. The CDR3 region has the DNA TGTGCCAGCTCAACCTCCACAGGGGCCTACGAGCAGTACTTC. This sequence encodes CASSTSTGAYEQYF.